Below are 27 T cell receptor beta chains sequenced from a single sample in a study of T cell responses to AZD1222 COVID-19 vaccine. Measured with immunoSEQ multiplex PCR; TCRdb has only the in-frame clones, and not every one. The sample shows 150,000 or so clones, 89% of them seen only once. The sample here was peripheral blood, taken on day 0 of AZD1222 vaccination. Receptors were obtained from an adult in good health.

The V call is TRBV18, the J call TRBJ2-1; D perhaps matches TRBD1 (7 bases). V gave up 1 base and J gave up 4 bases, with 11 bases separating them. The length of the CDR3 is 15 residues. Germline loops: CDR1 KGHSH, CDR2 LQKENI. As DNA, the CDR3 is TGTGCCAGCTCACCACGCGGGACAGTGTACAATGAGCAGTTCTTC. It encodes CASSPRGTVYNEQFF.

This clone has only one observation. V is TRBV6-5 and J is TRBJ1-2; tentatively, D is TRBD1 (6 bases). CDR3 length equals 14 residues. Germline lookup yields CDR1 MNHEY and CDR2 SVGAGI. Between the trimmed V and J ends, which lost 6 bases and 4 bases, there was a span of 15 bases. The DNA for the CDR3 is TGTGCCAGCAGCCGTAGCAGGGGTGGCTATGGCTACACCTTC. It yields the protein CASSRSRGGYGYTF.

The rearrangement uses TRBV7-3 and TRBJ2-1, with 10 bases identical to TRBD2. The CDR3 is made up of 15 amino acids. From germline, CDR1 is SGHTA and CDR2 FQGTGA. After removal of 2 bases from V and 5 bases from J, the junction contained 3 bases not matched to a gene. The CDR3 DNA is TGTGCCAGCAGCTTACGACTAGCGGGTAACAATGAGCAGTTCTTC. The encoded protein is CASSLRLAGNNEQFF.

The chain couples TRBV6-4 to TRBJ1-2; TRBD1 agrees at 9 bases. In germline, CDR1 is MRHNA, CDR2 SNTAGT. The CDR3 sequence is 18 residues long. Losses at the gene ends were 0 bases for V and 7 bases for J; bases not matched to a gene: 15. CDR3 loop: CASSDSVHWDRVLLGYTF. DNA of the CDR3: TGTGCCAGCAGTGACTCGGTGCACTGGGACAGGGTCCTCCTTGGCTACACCTTC.

This clone appeared a single time. The V call is TRBV19, the J call TRBJ1-5; 8 positions match TRBD1. This CDR3 has 15 amino acids. Trimming took 7 bases from V and 5 from J; bases not matched to a gene: 10. The V gene's germline CDR1 is LNHDA and CDR2 SQIVND (reference sequence). CDR3 in DNA: TGTGCCAGTAACCTCCCCCCAGGGGGCCATCAGCCCCAGCATTTT. This sequence encodes CASNLPPGGHQPQHF.

This rearrangement joins TRBV7-9 to TRBJ2-1; TRBD2 is a possible D gene (6 bases). The CDR3 length is 14 residues. Trimming cost V 5 bases and J 10 bases, with 18 bases left between them. Germline V lookup: CDR1 SEHNR, CDR2 FQNEAQ (reference sequence). The CDR3 loop is CASSLGLIKGEQFF. In nucleotides, the CDR3 is TGTGCCAGCAGCCTGGGACTGATCAAGGGGGAGCAGTTCTTC.

The chain recombines TRBV5-4 with TRBJ2-2; D is unresolved. The germline CDR1 and CDR2 sequences are SGHNT and YYREEE (reference sequence). This CDR3 has 15 amino acids. Trimming shortened V by 4 bases and J by 1 base, and 11 bases separated the two germline ends. The CDR3 loop reads CASSPRSWNTGELFF. The CDR3 DNA reads as TGTGCCAGCAGCCCCCGCAGCTGGAACACCGGGGAGCTGTTTTTT.

V usage is TRBV7-8 and J usage is TRBJ1-1; 9 positions agree with TRBD1. Germline CDR1 is SGHVS and CDR2 is FQNEAQ. Trimming at V came to 4 bases and at J to 0 bases, leaving 6 bases not matched to a gene. The CDR3 consists of 16 residues. CDR3 bases: TGTGCCAGCAGCTACGGGACAGGGACAGTGAACACTGAAGCTTTCTTT. Amino acids: CASSYGTGTVNTEAFF.

V is TRBV5-4 and J is TRBJ2-2; D uncertain. V dropped 4 bases and J dropped 1 base, with 8 bases sitting between them. Germline lookup yields CDR1 SGHNT and CDR2 YYREEE (reference sequence). This CDR3 is 14 amino acids long. The CDR3 is CASSPLQNTGELFF. CDR3 bases: TGTGCCAGCAGCCCTCTTCAGAACACCGGGGAGCTGTTTTTT.

V is TRBV28 and J is TRBJ1-2; D may be TRBD1 (5 bases). Trimming shortened V by 6 bases and J by 5 bases, and 16 bases separated the two germline ends. Germline V gene sequence: CDR1 MDHEN, CDR2 SYDVKM. The CDR3 is 14 amino acids. The CDR3 DNA is TGTGCCAGCAGGGGACCGGGACGCCGTTATGGCTACACCTTC. It is translated as CASRGPGRRYGYTF.

The chain carries TRBV6-2 or TRBV6-3 and TRBJ1-2; D is ambiguous. V gave up 4 bases and J gave up 4 bases, with 13 bases separating them. CDR1 MNHEY and CDR2 SVGEGT come from the germline V gene. The CDR3 covers 14 residues. The CDR3 DNA reads as TGTGCCAGCAGTTGGGAAGGAACAACCTATGGCTACACCTTC. It yields the protein CASSWEGTTYGYTF.

The chain employs TRBV7-8 and TRBJ1-6; TRBD1 matches 7 bases. The length of the CDR3 is 13 residues. Germline lookup yields CDR1 SGHVS and CDR2 FQNEAQ. V trimming: 5 bases; J trimming: 10 bases; junction bases outside the gene matches: 5. CDR3 DNA: TGTGCCAGCAGCACAGGGGTTAACTCACCCCTCCACTTT. Protein: CASSTGVNSPLHF.

The CDR3 DNA is TGTGCCACCAGCAACCTGGGGGTCACTGAAGCTTTCTTT. It codes for CATSNLGVTEAFF. This sequence joins TRBV15 and TRBJ1-1; a possible D gene is TRBD1 (5 bases). The CDR3 has 13 residues. The germline V gene has CDR1 LNHNV and CDR2 YYDKDF (reference sequence). Trimming shortened V by 4 bases and J by 4 bases, and 10 bases separated the two germline ends.

The chain links TRBV19 to TRBJ2-1; 9 nucleotides align to TRBD2. The ends lost 5 bases at V and 7 bases at J; junction bases unmatched: 9. The germline CDR1 and CDR2 sequences are LNHDA and SQIVND (reference sequence). The CDR3 covers 15 residues. CDR3 residues: CASSRISGSGNEQFF. Written as DNA, the CDR3 is TGTGCCAGTAGTCGGATTAGCGGGAGTGGTAATGAGCAGTTCTTC.

The rearrangement joins TRBV3-1 (or the pseudogene TRBV3-2) to TRBJ2-3, with D uncertain. This CDR3 comprises 12 residues. V shed 0 bases and J shed 7 bases, with 5 bases lying between them. Germline assignment: CDR1 LGHDT and CDR2 YNNKEL (reference sequence). The CDR3 is CASSQDSNTQYF. CDR3 nucleotides: TGTGCCAGCAGCCAAGATTCCAATACGCAGTATTTT.

The chain combines TRBV27 with TRBJ1-5; D might be TRBD1 (6 bases). CDR1 is MNHEY, CDR2 SMNVEV, per germline (reference sequence). Trimming cost V 5 bases and J 2 bases, with 13 bases left between them. The CDR3 totals 15 residues. CDR3 protein: CASSGGTLRNQPQHF. The CDR3 DNA sequence: TGTGCCAGCAGTGGGGGGACACTACGCAATCAGCCCCAGCATTTT.

The J gene is TRBJ2-7, the V gene TRBV3-1 (or the pseudogene TRBV3-2), with D perhaps TRBD2 (5 bases). Germline CDR1 and CDR2: LGHDT and YNNKEL (reference sequence). Trimming pared 0 bases from V and 9 bases from J, leaving 12 bases between. The length of the CDR3 is 13 residues. The CDR3 coding sequence is TGTGCCAGCAGCCAAGAAGCGAGGAGCGGGCAGTACTTC. Encoded protein: CASSQEARSGQYF.

The V and J genes are TRBV28 and TRBJ1-2; D not certain. The germline gives CDR1 MDHEN, CDR2 SYDVKM. This CDR3 has 14 residues. Deletions cut 8 bases from V and 5 bases from J, with 18 bases between. CDR3: CASGLDHLGYGYTF. The CDR3 DNA sequence: TGTGCCAGCGGGTTGGACCACTTGGGATATGGCTACACCTTC.

This clone has a single count. The rearrangement joins TRBV5-4 to TRBJ2-3, with TRBD2 as a possible D gene (7 bases). The length of the CDR3 is 15 residues. Between the trimmed V and J ends, which lost 3 bases and 0 bases, there was a span of 11 bases. Germline CDR1 reads SGHNT; CDR2 reads YYREEE (reference sequence). CDR3 coding DNA: TGTGCCAGCAGCTGGGGGGGGCCTAGCACAGATACGCAGTATTTT. Its protein product is CASSWGGPSTDTQYF.

The chain combines TRBV19 with TRBJ1-1; 8 bases agree with TRBD1. Trimming cost V 6 bases and J 6 bases; bases outside gene matches: 9. CDR1 and CDR2 (germline): LNHDA, SQIVND (reference sequence). This CDR3 has 14 amino acids. CDR3 protein: CASRANRGTAEAFF. CDR3 DNA sequence: TGTGCCAGTAGGGCCAACAGGGGGACCGCTGAAGCTTTCTTT.

V and J are TRBV24-1 and TRBJ1-2, with TRBD1 identical over 7 bases. The CDR3 is 14 amino acids. The V gene's germline CDR1 is KGHDR and CDR2 SFDVKD. Germline trimming cut 4 bases from V and 8 bases from J; bases unmatched to any gene: 9. The CDR3 coding sequence is TGTGCCACCAGTGAAACGGACAGGCTACGCGGCTACACCTTC. This sequence encodes CATSETDRLRGYTF.

J is TRBJ1-3 and V is TRBV7-9, with a possible D match to TRBD1 (5 bases). This CDR3 contains 15 residues. CDR1 is SEHNR, CDR2 FQNEAQ, per germline (reference sequence). V lost 5 bases, J lost 0 bases, and 11 bases lay in between. The CDR3 bases are TGTGCCAGCAGCCCCGACAGTAACTCTGGAAACACCATATATTTT. Translated, it gives CASSPDSNSGNTIYF.

The sample holds one count of this clone. The V call is TRBV6-5, the J call TRBJ1-4, with a weak D call TRBD1 (5 bases). Germline CDR1 reads MNHEY; CDR2 reads SVGAGI. CDR3 size: 13 residues. V lost 6 bases and J 7 bases, leaving 12 bases between the germline ends. The CDR3 DNA reads TGTGCCAGCAGGGCAGGGTCCGGTGAAAAACTGTTTTTT. It yields the protein CASRAGSGEKLFF.

This clone occurred once. V is TRBV6-5 and J is TRBJ1-6; unclear D gene. In germline, CDR1 is MNHEY, CDR2 SVGAGI. V was clipped by 6 bases and J by 6 bases, with 12 bases between them. The CDR3 has 14 residues. CDR3 in amino acids: CASRSLGSNSPLHF. CDR3 bases: TGTGCCAGCAGGTCCTTGGGGAGTAATTCACCCCTCCACTTT.

This clone was seen a single time. The chain couples TRBV7-9 to TRBJ2-2; D is unresolved. Trimming cost V 2 bases and J 1 base, with 5 bases left between them. The CDR3 runs 14 residues. The germline gives CDR1 SEHNR, CDR2 FQNEAQ (reference sequence). The CDR3: CASSLLGNTGELFF. DNA for the CDR3: TGTGCCAGCAGCTTACTCGGGAACACCGGGGAGCTGTTTTTT. Complete variable domain (other parts from reference TRBV7-9 and TRBJ2-2): DTGVSQNPRHKITKRGQNVTFRCDPISEHNRLYWYRQTLGQGPEFLTYFQNEAQLEKSRLLSDRFSAERPKGSFSTLEIQRTEQGDSAMYLCASSLLGNTGELFFGEGSRLTVL.

The chain uses TRBV5-1 and TRBJ1-2; D is perhaps TRBD1 (5 bases). Per the germline V gene, CDR1 is SGHRS and CDR2 is YFSETQ. The CDR3 sequence is 13 residues long. V lost 3 bases and J lost 2, with 8 bases in between. The CDR3 DNA reads TGCGCCAGCAGCTCGACAGTAAACTATGGCTACACCTTC. Encoded protein: CASSSTVNYGYTF.

This chain links TRBV4-1 with TRBJ1-2, with D perhaps TRBD1 (6 bases). V lost 3 bases, J lost 6 bases, and 23 bases lay in between. The length of the CDR3 is 17 residues. Germline CDR1 MGHRA, CDR2 YSYEKL. This CDR3 is CASSHPPGESGANGYTF. CDR3 DNA sequence: TGCGCCAGCAGCCACCCGCCGGGCGAGTCAGGGGCAAATGGCTACACCTTC.